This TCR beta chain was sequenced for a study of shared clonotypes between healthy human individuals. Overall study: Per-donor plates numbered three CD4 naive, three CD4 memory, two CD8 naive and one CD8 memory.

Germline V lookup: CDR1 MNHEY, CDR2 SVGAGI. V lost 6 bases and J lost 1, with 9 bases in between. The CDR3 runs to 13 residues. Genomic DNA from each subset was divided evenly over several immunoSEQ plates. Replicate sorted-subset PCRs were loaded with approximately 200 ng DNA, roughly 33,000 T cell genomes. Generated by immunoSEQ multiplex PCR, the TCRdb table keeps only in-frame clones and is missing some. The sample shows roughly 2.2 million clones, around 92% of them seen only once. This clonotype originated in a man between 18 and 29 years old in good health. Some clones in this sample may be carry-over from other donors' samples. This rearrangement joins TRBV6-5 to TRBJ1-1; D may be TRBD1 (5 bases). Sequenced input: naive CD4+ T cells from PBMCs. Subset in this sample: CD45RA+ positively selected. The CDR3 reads CASRGVTNTEAFF. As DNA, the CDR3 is TGTGCCAGCAGGGGGGTAACGAACACTGAAGCTTTCTTT.